This TCR beta chain was observed in a study of OX40 agonist ivuxolimab in advanced cancers. The CDR3 covers 12 residues. Germline V CDR1 and CDR2: LNHDA, SQIVND (reference sequence). Profiling relied on immunoSEQ multiplex PCR, and the TCRdb table lists in-frame clones only, not all of them. The sample contains around 68,000 clones, roughly 90% of which appear only once. Source: CD4+ or CD8+ T cells sorted from blood, taken in a trial of the OX40 agonist ivuxolimab. This clonotype was sampled from an adult with an advanced solid tumor such as melanoma, head and neck, liver or kidney cancer. The rearrangement links TRBV19 to TRBJ1-4, with TRBD1 as a possible D gene (5 bases). CDR3 region: CARTKGVSKLFF. CDR3 bases: TGTGCTCGGACAAAAGGAGTCTCAAAACTGTTTTTT. Based on the CDR3 plus reference TRBV19 and TRBJ1-4, the full variable domain is DGGITQSPKYLFRKEGQNVTLSCEQNLNHDAMYWYRQDPGQGLRLIYYSQIVNDFQKGDIAEGYSVSREKKESFPLTVTSAQKNPTAFYLCARTKGVSKLFFGSGTQLSVL.